These T cell receptor beta chains were read from a single sample in a study of blood T cells in healthy people across ages. TCRdb re-analysed the 5' RACE reads in MiXCR, keeping a single row per CDR3 protein. The sample carries hundreds of thousands of distinct CDR3 sequences, under 25% recorded once. Sequencing used blood. These TCRs come from a man between 65 and 79 years old in good health. Each CDR3 is given with its conserved first and last residue. The D gene is left open where the match is weak. Rows give clone size only sometimes, using once, few, many, or a class for an expanded clone.

v_call	d_call	clone_size	j_call	cdr3_aa	cdr3_nt
TRBV15	.	.	TRBJ2-1	CATSRDLWETYNEQFF	TGTGCCACCAGCAGAGATCTGTGGGAGACCTACAATGAGCAGTTCTTC
TRBV10-3	.	.	TRBJ1-4	CAISVGQATNEKLFF	TGTGCCATCAGTGTAGGACAAGCAACTAATGAAAAACTGTTTTTT
TRBV12-3/TRBV12-4	.	many	TRBJ1-1	CASSLESSKGTEAFF	TGTGCCAGCAGTTTAGAGTCAAGCAAAGGCACTGAAGCTTTCTTT
TRBV7-2	TRBD1	.	TRBJ2-7	CASSPSWDRGPTYEQYF	TGTGCCAGCAGCCCTAGCTGGGACAGGGGACCCACCTACGAGCAGTACTTC
TRBV27	.	.	TRBJ1-2	CASSSAGGDYGYTF	TGTGCCAGCAGTTCAGCCGGGGGCGACTATGGCTACACCTTC
TRBV28	TRBD2	many	TRBJ2-3	CASSLGLAGAADTQYF	TGTGCCAGCAGTTTAGGACTAGCGGGAGCCGCAGATACGCAGTATTTT
TRBV28	TRBD1	.	TRBJ2-2	CASKTGTNTGELFF	TGTGCCAGCAAGACAGGGACGAACACCGGGGAGCTGTTTTTT
TRBV12-3/TRBV12-4	.	few	TRBJ2-1	CASSLHHLVDNEQFF	TGTGCCAGCAGTCTACACCACCTCGTAGACAATGAGCAGTTCTTC
TRBV20-1	.	.	TRBJ2-7	CSTRTSDYEQYF	TGCAGTACCCGGACTTCTGACTACGAGCAGTACTTC
TRBV9	.	.	TRBJ1-6	CASSPRTDNSPLHF	TGTGCCAGCAGCCCGCGGACGGACAATTCACCCCTCCACTTT
TRBV5-1	.	.	TRBJ2-3	CASQAVGHSTDTQYF	TGCGCCAGCCAGGCCGTGGGACATAGCACAGATACGCAGTATTTT
TRBV5-1	.	.	TRBJ2-1	CASSLGDTHNEQFF	TGCGCCAGCAGCTTAGGTGATACCCACAATGAGCAGTTCTTC
TRBV15	TRBD1	few	TRBJ1-4	CATSRAGTGDEKLFF	TGTGCCACCAGCAGAGCCGGGACAGGGGATGAAAAACTGTTTTTT
TRBV7-9	.	.	TRBJ1-4	CASSLEGTENEKLFF	TGTGCCAGCAGCTTAGAGGGAACCGAGAATGAAAAACTGTTTTTT
TRBV6-5	.	few	TRBJ1-2	CASSGGGRGGYTF	TGTGCCAGCAGTGGGGGGGGACGGGGTGGCTACACCTTC
TRBV29-1	.	many	TRBJ2-7	CSARGAGEQYF	TGCAGCGCCCGGGGTGCGGGTGAGCAGTACTTC
TRBV12-3/TRBV12-4	TRBD1	.	TRBJ2-3	CASSFLSQGADTQYF	TGTGCCAGCAGTTTTCTAAGCCAGGGGGCAGATACGCAGTATTTT
TRBV19	TRBD1	once	TRBJ1-2	CASSSLSDRMGRGYTF	TGTGCCAGTAGTTCGCTCTCGGACAGGATGGGGCGAGGCTACACCTTC
TRBV12-3/TRBV12-4	.	.	TRBJ2-2	CASTRRGSQVSTGELFF	TGTGCCAGCACCCGGAGAGGGTCCCAGGTTTCCACCGGGGAGCTGTTTTTT
TRBV12-3/TRBV12-4	.	.	TRBJ1-5	CASSWGSGYQPQHF	TGTGCCAGCAGTTGGGGCAGCGGGTATCAGCCCCAGCATTTT
TRBV7-2	.	.	TRBJ2-1	CASSLYGTNNEQFF	TGTGCCAGCAGCTTATACGGGACGAATAATGAGCAGTTCTTC
TRBV5-1	.	.	TRBJ2-2	CASSPPQGRYGELFF	TGCGCCAGCAGCCCTCCACAGGGGAGGTACGGGGAGCTGTTTTTT
TRBV6-5	TRBD2	.	TRBJ2-1	CASSYSTSGSPTMKQFF	TGTGCCAGCAGTTACTCTACTAGCGGGAGTCCTACAATGAAGCAGTTCTTC
TRBV21-1	.	few	TRBJ2-3	CASSNRDSYTDTQYF	TGTGCCAGCAGCAACCGGGACAGCTACACAGATACGCAGTATTTT
TRBV20-1	TRBD1	few	TRBJ2-1	CSAWTGLPYNEQFF	TGCAGTGCGTGGACAGGGTTACCCTACAATGAGCAGTTCTTC
TRBV5-5	.	many	TRBJ2-4	CASSGTVAKNIQYF	TGTGCCAGCAGTGGAACAGTAGCCAAAAACATTCAGTACTTC
TRBV7-2	.	.	TRBJ2-3	CASSPRGYTQYF	TGTGCCAGCAGCCCCCGGGGTTATACGCAGTATTTT
TRBV10-3	TRBD1	many	TRBJ1-1	CATGTANTEAFF	TGTGCCACCGGGACAGCGAACACTGAAGCTTTCTTT
TRBV6-2/TRBV6-3	TRBD2	many	TRBJ2-7	CASSSGLAGEYEQYF	TGTGCCAGCAGTTCAGGACTAGCGGGAGAATACGAGCAGTACTTC
TRBV25-1	TRBD1	.	TRBJ2-5	CASSEIHRGSQETQYF	TGTGCTAGCAGTGAAATCCACAGGGGGTCCCAAGAGACCCAGTACTTC
TRBV12-3/TRBV12-4	.	.	TRBJ2-5	CASRATLLPRATQYF	TGTGCCAGCAGGGCCACCTTGCTACCCCGTGCGACCCAGTACTTC
TRBV12-3/TRBV12-4	.	few	TRBJ1-2	CASRETGDGYTF	TGTGCCAGCAGGGAGACAGGCGATGGCTACACCTTC
TRBV27	.	.	TRBJ1-2	CASSLSRGVGYTF	TGTGCCAGCAGTTTATCAAGAGGGGTCGGCTACACCTTC
TRBV7-3	TRBD2	.	TRBJ2-3	CASSPRASGRFGNTQYF	TGTGCCAGCAGCCCTCGGGCTAGCGGGAGATTCGGGAATACGCAGTATTTT
TRBV15	.	.	TRBJ2-1	CATSRDPREQFF	TGTGCCACCAGCAGAGATCCTCGTGAGCAGTTCTTC
TRBV12-5	.	.	TRBJ1-2	CASGSVNYGYTF	TGTGCTAGTGGCTCAGTTAACTATGGCTACACCTTC
TRBV20-1	.	.	TRBJ1-1	CSARGGMNTEAFF	TGCAGTGCTAGAGGCGGGATGAACACTGAAGCTTTCTTT
TRBV6-5	.	.	TRBJ2-5	CASSYSGALGTQYF	TGTGCCAGCAGTTACTCCGGGGCTCTCGGGACCCAGTACTTC
TRBV4-1	TRBD1	few	TRBJ2-3	CASSRLQGVSTDTQYF	TGCGCCAGCAGCCGTCTACAGGGGGTTAGCACAGATACGCAGTATTTT
TRBV20-1	.	.	TRBJ2-1	CSAGRDIRTNAYNEQFF	TGCAGTGCTGGCCGGGACATTAGGACTAACGCCTACAATGAGCAGTTCTTC
TRBV27	.	few	TRBJ1-4	CASSIRVPNEKLFF	TGTGCCAGCAGTATCCGAGTTCCCAATGAAAAACTGTTTTTT
TRBV13	.	.	TRBJ2-3	CASSLGVFSKGVVTDTQYF	TGTGCCAGCAGCTTGGGTGTGTTTTCGAAGGGGGTAGTCACAGATACGCAGTATTTT
TRBV4-1	.	.	TRBJ1-5	CASSQRGASNQPQHF	TGCGCCAGCAGCCAAAGAGGGGCGAGCAATCAGCCCCAGCATTTT
TRBV24-1	TRBD2	few	TRBJ2-1	CATSDPGTSGNNEQFF	TGTGCCACCAGTGATCCCGGGACTAGCGGAAACAATGAGCAGTTCTTC
TRBV7-2	.	.	TRBJ1-1	CASSLAGGVMNTEAFF	TGTGCCAGCAGCTTAGCGGGGGGCGTAATGAACACTGAAGCTTTCTTT
TRBV27	TRBD2	many	TRBJ2-1	CASSNGLAGIVDEQFF	TGTGCCAGCAGCAATGGACTAGCGGGAATTGTCGATGAGCAGTTCTTC
TRBV7-3	TRBD1	many	TRBJ1-1	CASSTGQGNTEAFF	TGTGCCAGCAGCACCGGACAGGGGAACACTGAAGCTTTCTTT
TRBV7-2	.	.	TRBJ2-7	CASSFTERHEQYF	TGTGCCAGCAGCTTCACAGAGAGGCACGAGCAGTACTTC
TRBV2	.	few	TRBJ2-5	CATRRSQETQYF	TGTGCCACCCGAAGAAGCCAAGAGACCCAGTACTTC
TRBV2	TRBD1	few	TRBJ2-3	CASSSRTGGPTDTQYF	TGTGCCAGCAGTAGTCGGACAGGGGGCCCCACAGATACGCAGTATTTT
TRBV12-3/TRBV12-4	TRBD1	.	TRBJ2-7	CASTRDRATFPSYEQYF	TGTGCCAGCACACGGGACAGGGCCACCTTCCCATCCTACGAGCAGTACTTC
TRBV7-2	.	.	TRBJ1-2	CASYRLGRYGYTF	TGTGCCAGTTACAGGTTGGGACGGTATGGCTACACCTTC
TRBV9	.	few	TRBJ2-1	CASSARGGDSYNEQFF	TGTGCCAGCAGCGCCCGTGGGGGAGACTCCTACAATGAGCAGTTCTTC